This is a list of T cell receptor beta chains from one sample in a study of CD8 T cells in ankylosing spondylitis. TCRdb analysed the 5' RACE reads with MiXCR anew, one entry per CDR3 protein. The repertoire holds about 360,000 distinct CDR3 sequences, with roughly 22% as singletons. The sequencing input was blood, either unsorted or a sorted T cell fraction (not recorded which). The receptors were sampled from a male donor with ankylosing spondylitis or in good health (not recorded which). Each CDR3 is given with its conserved first and last residue. The D gene is left open where the match is weak. The listing skips clone size in some rows; elsewhere it reads once, few, many or a size class.

d_call: NA
v_call: TRBV29-1
j_call: TRBJ2-7
clone_size: once
cdr3_nt: TGCAGCGTTGGCCGGGACATGGCCCCTGGCGAGCAGTACTTC
cdr3_aa: CSVGRDMAPGEQYF

d_call: NA
v_call: TRBV7-8
j_call: TRBJ2-7
clone_size: many
cdr3_nt: TGTGCCAGCAGCTTACAGGCCAGCTCCTACGAGCAGTACTTC
cdr3_aa: CASSLQASSYEQYF

d_call: NA
v_call: TRBV7-2
j_call: TRBJ2-2
clone_size: few
cdr3_nt: TGTGCCAGCAGCTTCAGGGGTCTTGGGACCGGGGAGCTGTTTTTT
cdr3_aa: CASSFRGLGTGELFF

d_call: TRBD2
v_call: TRBV12-3/TRBV12-4
j_call: TRBJ2-1
clone_size: NA
cdr3_nt: TGTGCCAGCAGTGAGACTAGCGGAACCTACAATGAGCAGTTCTTC
cdr3_aa: CASSETSGTYNEQFF

d_call: TRBD2
v_call: TRBV18
j_call: TRBJ2-2
clone_size: NA
cdr3_nt: TGTGCCAGCTCACCAACGCGGGGGGCTCAGAACACCGGGGAGCTGTTTTTT
cdr3_aa: CASSPTRGAQNTGELFF

d_call: TRBD1
v_call: TRBV9
j_call: TRBJ2-5
clone_size: NA
cdr3_nt: TGTGCCAGCAGCCCCGGGACAGGGGCCCAAGAGACCCAGTACTTC
cdr3_aa: CASSPGTGAQETQYF

d_call: TRBD1
v_call: TRBV29-1
j_call: TRBJ2-7
clone_size: NA
cdr3_nt: TGCAGCGCCACAGGGGACGGTTCCTCCTACGAGCAGTACTTC
cdr3_aa: CSATGDGSSYEQYF

d_call: NA
v_call: TRBV24-1
j_call: TRBJ2-2
clone_size: NA
cdr3_nt: TGTGCCATCAACACAGGGAACACCGGGGAGCTGTTTTTT
cdr3_aa: CAINTGNTGELFF

d_call: NA
v_call: TRBV28
j_call: TRBJ1-1
clone_size: NA
cdr3_nt: TGTGCCAGCAGTTTATATTTCCCCGGAGGAGCTTTCTTT
cdr3_aa: CASSLYFPGGAFF

d_call: TRBD2
v_call: TRBV30
j_call: TRBJ2-3
clone_size: NA
cdr3_nt: TGTGCCTGGAGAACGGGGGGGCCGATAGATACGCAGTATTTT
cdr3_aa: CAWRTGGPIDTQYF

d_call: TRBD1
v_call: TRBV20-1
j_call: TRBJ1-5
clone_size: few
cdr3_nt: TGCAGTGCTCCGAGAGGGGGGACAGGGTCAGTTGAACAGCCCCAGCATTTT
cdr3_aa: CSAPRGGTGSVEQPQHF

d_call: NA
v_call: TRBV29-1
j_call: TRBJ2-1
clone_size: NA
cdr3_nt: TGCAGCGTTGAAACGGGGACATCCTACAATGAGCAGTTCTTC
cdr3_aa: CSVETGTSYNEQFF

d_call: NA
v_call: TRBV7-9
j_call: TRBJ2-7
clone_size: NA
cdr3_nt: TGTGCCAGCAGCTCTTCCATGGGGGCCGATCCCTACGAGCAGTACTTC
cdr3_aa: CASSSSMGADPYEQYF

d_call: NA
v_call: TRBV13
j_call: TRBJ2-3
clone_size: many
cdr3_nt: TGTGCCAGCAGCTTGGCACTAGGCTCAGATACGCAGTATTTT
cdr3_aa: CASSLALGSDTQYF

d_call: NA
v_call: TRBV4-1
j_call: TRBJ2-3
clone_size: NA
cdr3_nt: TGCGCCAGCAGCCATGGGGAACGGGGCGTGCAGTATTTT
cdr3_aa: CASSHGERGVQYF

d_call: NA
v_call: TRBV19
j_call: TRBJ1-1
clone_size: NA
cdr3_nt: TGTGCCAGTAGTACCTTGGACGATGCAAGGGAGAACACTGAAGCTTTCTTT
cdr3_aa: CASSTLDDARENTEAFF

d_call: TRBD2
v_call: TRBV12-3/TRBV12-4
j_call: TRBJ2-2
clone_size: few
cdr3_nt: TGTGCCAGCAGTTTAGCGCGGGGGGGCCGGGAGCTGTTTTTT
cdr3_aa: CASSLARGGRELFF

d_call: NA
v_call: TRBV27
j_call: TRBJ2-5
clone_size: few
cdr3_nt: TGTGCCAGCCTGCCCGTGGGGGGCGGGGGGACCCAGTACTTC
cdr3_aa: CASLPVGGGGTQYF

d_call: NA
v_call: TRBV12-3/TRBV12-4
j_call: TRBJ2-3
clone_size: NA
cdr3_nt: TGTGCCAGCAGTCCCTCACAAGGGTGGGGGCGACTAACAGATACGCAGTATTTT
cdr3_aa: CASSPSQGWGRLTDTQYF

d_call: NA
v_call: TRBV4-2
j_call: TRBJ2-1
clone_size: NA
cdr3_nt: TGTGCCAGCAGCCAAGAATTAGATGAGCAGTTCTTC
cdr3_aa: CASSQELDEQFF

d_call: NA
v_call: TRBV20-1
j_call: TRBJ2-7
clone_size: NA
cdr3_nt: TGCAGTGCTCGCAGGGTAGCGGAGTACGAGCAGTACTTC
cdr3_aa: CSARRVAEYEQYF

d_call: TRBD1
v_call: TRBV30
j_call: TRBJ2-7
clone_size: NA
cdr3_nt: TGTGCCTGGAGTGAGACAGGGAACTACGAGCAGTACTTC
cdr3_aa: CAWSETGNYEQYF

d_call: NA
v_call: TRBV7-9
j_call: TRBJ2-7
clone_size: few
cdr3_nt: TGTGCCAGCAGCTCCCCAGAGCAGTACTTC
cdr3_aa: CASSSPEQYF

d_call: TRBD1
v_call: TRBV6-1
j_call: TRBJ2-7
clone_size: few
cdr3_nt: TGTGCCAGCAGAGAAGAGTTTGGGACAGGGCGCTCCGAGCAGTACTTC
cdr3_aa: CASREEFGTGRSEQYF

d_call: NA
v_call: TRBV7-8
j_call: TRBJ2-1
clone_size: few
cdr3_nt: TGTGCCAGCAGCCCACCCTCCGGGACGGGGACCTACAATGAGCAGTTCTTC
cdr3_aa: CASSPPSGTGTYNEQFF

d_call: NA
v_call: TRBV6-1
j_call: TRBJ2-1
clone_size: many
cdr3_nt: TGTGCCAGCAGTGAGGACGGGAGCTCCTACAATGAGCAGTTCTTC
cdr3_aa: CASSEDGSSYNEQFF

d_call: NA
v_call: TRBV9
j_call: TRBJ1-1
clone_size: few
cdr3_nt: TGTGCCAGCAGCGTAGGTCCGGGGGTAGGCACTGAAGCTTTCTTT
cdr3_aa: CASSVGPGVGTEAFF

d_call: NA
v_call: TRBV27
j_call: TRBJ2-6
clone_size: few
cdr3_nt: TGTGCCAGCAGTTTATCGGGTAGTGAAGGCTCTGGGGCCAACGTCCTGACTTTC
cdr3_aa: CASSLSGSEGSGANVLTF

d_call: NA
v_call: TRBV7-6
j_call: TRBJ2-3
clone_size: few
cdr3_nt: TGTGCCAGCAGGGACCCTAGCACAGATACGCAGTATTTT
cdr3_aa: CASRDPSTDTQYF

d_call: NA
v_call: TRBV12-3/TRBV12-4
j_call: TRBJ2-7
clone_size: NA
cdr3_nt: TGTGCCAGCAGTTCCCACGGGGACGAGCAGTACTTC
cdr3_aa: CASSSHGDEQYF

d_call: NA
v_call: TRBV12-3/TRBV12-4
j_call: TRBJ2-1
clone_size: few
cdr3_nt: TGTGCCATCGGGGGGCGGTATGAGCAGTTCTTC
cdr3_aa: CAIGGRYEQFF

d_call: NA
v_call: TRBV12-3/TRBV12-4
j_call: TRBJ2-1
clone_size: few
cdr3_nt: TGTGCCAGCAGCGGACCCTCCTACAATGAGCAGTTCTTC
cdr3_aa: CASSGPSYNEQFF

d_call: TRBD1
v_call: TRBV10-3
j_call: TRBJ2-5
clone_size: NA
cdr3_nt: TGTGCCATCAGTGAGACCCGGGACAGGGGGCGAGAGACCCAGTACTTC
cdr3_aa: CAISETRDRGRETQYF

d_call: NA
v_call: TRBV14
j_call: TRBJ1-2
clone_size: once
cdr3_nt: TGTGCCAGCAGCCAAGATCTTCCCTACGAGGGAGGCTACACCTTC
cdr3_aa: CASSQDLPYEGGYTF

d_call: TRBD1
v_call: TRBV28
j_call: TRBJ2-7
clone_size: NA
cdr3_nt: TGTGCCAGCAGCTCAAGGACAGGGCAGTTTTACAGGGACGAGCAGTACTTC
cdr3_aa: CASSSRTGQFYRDEQYF

d_call: NA
v_call: TRBV3-1
j_call: TRBJ2-1
clone_size: NA
cdr3_nt: TGTGCCAGCAGCCAACTACCCCGGGGGCTTGATGAGCAGTTCTTC
cdr3_aa: CASSQLPRGLDEQFF